The rows below give T cell receptor beta chains drawn from one sample of a study of CD8+CD57+ T cells in acquired aplastic anemia. TCRdb reprocessed the reads via MiXCR and lists one record per CDR3 protein. The sample includes hundreds of thousands of distinct CDR3 sequences, 25% to 40% of them seen just once. The sample was sorted CD4+, CD8+, or CD8+CD57+ T cells (not recorded which) from PBMCs. These receptors were taken from a human donor with aplastic anemia. CDR3s include the opening cysteine and the closing phenylalanine or tryptophan. The D gene is left open where the match is weak. Size is omitted from some rows. Given values are once, few, many or a class for expanded clones.

CASSLAGGYSNQPQHF,TGCGCCAGCAGCTTGGCGGGGGGCTATAGCAATCAGCCCCAGCATTTT,.,TRBJ1-5,TRBV5-1,many
CASSQGASGRGNEQFF,TGCGCCAGCAGCCAGGGGGCTAGCGGGAGGGGAAATGAGCAGTTCTTC,TRBD2,TRBJ2-1,TRBV4-3,once
CASSQDPTGRTGSGNTIYF,TGCGCCAGCAGCCAAGATCCTACCGGGCGGACAGGCTCTGGAAACACCATATATTTT,TRBD1,TRBJ1-3,TRBV4-1,few
CASSAQGTDTQYF,TGCGCCAGCAGCGCCCAGGGTACAGATACGCAGTATTTT,.,TRBJ2-3,TRBV5-1,few
CASSLVSSYEQFF,TGTGCCAGCAGCTTAGTCTCCTCCTACGAGCAGTTCTTC,.,TRBJ2-1,TRBV7-9,.
CASSLAAAGRGETQYF,TGTGCCAGCAGCTTAGCAGCAGCGGGGCGGGGAGAGACCCAGTACTTC,TRBD2,TRBJ2-5,TRBV7-9,many
CASSSPDRPRGVNYGYTF,TGTGCCAGCAGCTCACCGGACAGACCGCGGGGGGTGAACTATGGCTACACCTTC,.,TRBJ1-2,TRBV7-8,.
CASSIDGQSNSPLHF,TGTGCCAGCAGTATCGACGGACAGAGTAATTCACCCCTCCACTTT,.,TRBJ1-6,TRBV2,.
CASSLAGEGAYEQYF,TGCGCCAGCAGCTTGGCGGGGGAAGGCGCCTACGAGCAGTACTTC,.,TRBJ2-7,TRBV5-1,.
CASSIVGTASSPLHF,TGTGCCAGTAGTATAGTCGGGACAGCGTCTTCACCCCTCCACTTT,TRBD1,TRBJ1-6,TRBV19,.
CASSTGGREQFF,TGTGCCAGCAGCACAGGGGGCAGGGAGCAGTTCTTC,TRBD1,TRBJ2-1,TRBV2,few
CASSFSLAGGAYEQYF,TGTGCCAGCAGTTTCTCCCTAGCGGGGGGGGCCTACGAGCAGTACTTC,TRBD2,TRBJ2-7,TRBV12-3/TRBV12-4,.
CASSQEQGDSPLHF,TGTGCCAGCAGCCAAGAGCAGGGGGATTCACCCCTCCACTTT,TRBD1,TRBJ1-6,TRBV4-2,many
CASSYGYDNGETQYF,TGTGCCAGCAGTTACGGGTATGACAACGGGGAGACCCAGTACTTC,.,TRBJ2-5,TRBV10-3,few
CATSLAVGELFF,TGTGCCACCAGTCTGGCCGTCGGGGAGCTGTTTTTT,.,TRBJ2-2,TRBV24-1,.
CSATRDSSVSTF,TGCAGTGCTACCCGGGACAGCAGCGTCTCCACCTTC,TRBD1,TRBJ1-2,TRBV20-1,many
CSARDILRRNNEKLFF,TGCAGTGCTAGAGATATCCTCCGACGGAATAATGAAAAACTGTTTTTT,.,TRBJ1-4,TRBV20-1,.
CASVGPSSYEQYF,TGTGCCAGCGTGGGCCCGAGCTCCTACGAGCAGTACTTC,.,TRBJ2-7,TRBV2,.
CAISPQRRRGNEQFF,TGTGCCATCAGCCCACAACGACGCAGAGGAAATGAGCAGTTCTTC,.,TRBJ2-1,TRBV10-3,few
CASSEMGAYEQYF,TGTGCCAGCAGTGAAATGGGAGCCTACGAGCAGTACTTC,.,TRBJ2-7,TRBV2,.
CSARMANTEAFF,TGCAGTGCTAGAATGGCGAACACTGAAGCTTTCTTT,.,TRBJ1-1,TRBV20-1,many
CSARHFTGIMGETQYF,TGCAGTGCTAGACACTTTACCGGGATAATGGGGGAGACCCAGTACTTC,.,TRBJ2-5,TRBV20-1,few
CASSLDGTGLETQYF,TGTGCTAGCAGCTTAGACGGGACAGGGTTGGAGACCCAGTACTTC,TRBD1,TRBJ2-5,TRBV7-7,many
CASSEGQGLDYGYTF,TGTGCCAGCAGTGAAGGACAGGGGTTGGACTATGGCTACACCTTC,TRBD1,TRBJ1-2,TRBV25-1,many
CASSLVRTLNTGELFF,TGTGCCAGCAGCTTAGTAAGGACACTGAACACCGGGGAGCTGTTTTTT,.,TRBJ2-2,TRBV7-3,few
CASSLGGEEFF,TGTGCCAGCAGCTTGGGGGGCGAGGAGTTCTTC,.,TRBJ2-1,TRBV5-6,many
CASSYGTGMVAYEQYF,TGTGCCAGCAGTTACGGGACAGGGATGGTGGCCTACGAGCAGTACTTC,TRBD1,TRBJ2-7,TRBV6-5,many
CASSGAVAGHTGELFF,TGTGCCAGCAGCGGGGCGGTAGCGGGGCACACCGGGGAGCTGTTTTTT,TRBD2,TRBJ2-2,TRBV25-1,.
CASSEGTGGRETQYF,TGCGCCAGCAGTGAGGGGACAGGGGGCCGGGAGACCCAGTACTTC,TRBD1,TRBJ2-5,TRBV10-2,.
CSARHGDQGTGELFF,TGCAGTGCCCGCCACGGGGACCAAGGCACCGGGGAGCTGTTTTTT,.,TRBJ2-2,TRBV20-1,.
CASSLNGQGSYEQYF,TGTGCCAGCAGCTTAAATGGACAGGGCTCCTACGAGCAGTACTTC,TRBD1,TRBJ2-7,TRBV7-6,.
CASSPGDLPENSPLHF,TGCGCCAGCAGCCCCGGGGACCTCCCCGAAAATTCACCCCTCCACTTT,.,TRBJ1-6,TRBV4-3,.
CASSQVGGLYEQYF,TGTGCCAGCAGCCAGGTGGGGGGCTTATACGAGCAGTACTTC,.,TRBJ2-7,TRBV9,.
CASSLGTGTREDTQYF,TGTGCCAGCAGCTTGGGGACCGGGACTAGAGAAGATACGCAGTATTTT,TRBD2,TRBJ2-3,TRBV9,.
CAWSWTSGRETQYF,TGTGCCTGGAGCTGGACTAGCGGGAGGGAGACCCAGTACTTC,TRBD2,TRBJ2-5,TRBV30,.
CASMGGITGTQYF,TGTGCCAGCATGGGCGGGATCACAGGTACGCAGTATTTT,.,TRBJ2-3,TRBV6-1,.
CASSELSNYEQYF,TGTGCCAGCAGTGAACTCTCCAACTACGAGCAGTACTTC,.,TRBJ2-7,TRBV2,.